These 10 T cell receptor beta chains were all obtained from the same sample, sequenced in a study of blood T cell repertoires in COVID-19. Sequencing was performed with immunoSEQ multiplex PCR; in TCRdb, only in-frame clones are kept and a portion is missing. The sample holds over 80,000 clones, approximately 86% seen once. Material for sequencing was peripheral blood. All receptors come from an elderly man with active or convalescent COVID-19.

The rearrangement uses TRBV6-5 and TRBJ2-6; a possible D gene is TRBD1 (5 bases). Trimming took off 2 bases at V and 0 bases at J, with 8 bases between the two ends. The CDR3 spans 16 residues. Germline V lookup: CDR1 MNHEY, CDR2 SVGAGI. The CDR3 sequence is CASSYQGISGANVLTF. The DNA for the CDR3 is TGTGCCAGCAGTTACCAGGGCATCTCTGGGGCCAACGTCCTGACTTTC.

The chain has TRBV7-2 and TRBJ2-5, with D unresolved. The germline V gene encodes CDR1 SGHTA and CDR2 FQGNSA. V was clipped by 1 base and J by 4 bases, with 10 bases between them. This CDR3 contains 14 residues. CDR3 protein: CASSLVVAAETQYF. CDR3 nucleotide sequence: TGTGCCAGCAGCTTAGTGGTAGCTGCAGAGACCCAGTACTTC. The full variable domain, in which reference TRBV7-2 and TRBJ2-5 provide the parts outside the CDR3, is GAGVSQSPSNKVTEKGKDVELRCDPISGHTALYWYRQSLGQGLEFLIYFQGNSAPDKSGLPSDRFSAERTGGSVSTLTIQRTQQEDSAVYLCASSLVVAAETQYFGPGTRLLVL.

This sequence joins TRBV6-5 and TRBJ2-7, with TRBD2 identical over 9 bases. V lost 8 bases and J lost 5; bases outside the gene matches: 10. There are 14 residues in the CDR3. CDR1 is MNHEY and CDR2 is SVGAGI in the germline V gene. CDR3 loop: CASGLAGALNEQYF. The CDR3 coding sequence is TGTGCCAGCGGATTAGCGGGAGCTCTTAACGAGCAGTACTTC.

The chain uses TRBV27 and TRBJ2-1; 8 bases are shared with TRBD2. V gave up 5 bases and J gave up 2 bases; unmatched junction bases: 5. The germline V gene has CDR1 MNHEY and CDR2 SMNVEV (reference sequence). This CDR3 region has 15 residues. As DNA, the CDR3 is TGTGCCAGCAGTCCTCCGGGACTAGCCTACAATGAGCAGTTCTTC. Amino acid sequence: CASSPPGLAYNEQFF.

V usage is TRBV24-1 and J usage is TRBJ1-1; D is ambiguous. This CDR3 is 12 amino acids long. V dropped 5 bases and J dropped 5 bases, with 8 bases sitting between them. Germline V gene data show CDR1 as KGHDR and CDR2 as SFDVKD. CDR3: CATSAPGTEAFF. CDR3 coding DNA: TGTGCCACCAGTGCCCCAGGAACTGAAGCTTTCTTT.

CDR3 sequence (DNA): TGTGCCAGCTCAGGACAGGGGTTAGAACAGCCCCAGCATTTT. Translated, it gives CASSGQGLEQPQHF. V is TRBV18 and J is TRBJ1-5; the match to TRBD1 covers 9 bases. V trimming: 5 bases; J trimming: 7 bases; junction bases outside the gene matches: 6. Germline V CDR1 and CDR2: KGHSH, LQKENI. The CDR3 is 14 residues long.

The V call is TRBV19, the J call TRBJ2-1; tentative D call: TRBD1 (6 bases). This CDR3 has 14 amino acids. The V gene lost 2 bases and the J gene lost 10 bases, with 15 bases spanning the gap. Germline assignment: CDR1 LNHDA and CDR2 SQIVND (reference sequence). The chain's CDR3 is CASSISDRPQEQFF. The CDR3 DNA reads TGTGCCAGTAGTATATCCGACAGGCCTCAAGAGCAGTTCTTC.

The gene calls are TRBV5-4 and TRBJ1-2, with D maybe TRBD1 (6 bases). Trimming pared 0 bases from V and 4 bases from J, leaving 10 bases between. The CDR3 extends over 14 amino acids. The V gene's germline CDR1 is SGHNT and CDR2 YYREEE (reference sequence). The CDR3 region is CASSLAGVTYGYTF. CDR3 nucleotide sequence: TGTGCCAGCAGCTTGGCAGGGGTAACCTATGGCTACACCTTC.

The chain is built from TRBV4-2 and TRBJ2-7, with D tentatively TRBD2 (6 bases). Trimming removed 8 bases from V and 2 bases from J, with 16 bases in between. Per germline, CDR1 LGHNA and CDR2 YNFKEQ. This CDR3 region has 14 residues. DNA of the CDR3: TGTGCCAGCTCGAAGGAGGGCCTAACCTACGAGCAGTACTTC. As protein: CASSKEGLTYEQYF.

The V and J genes are TRBV30 and TRBJ1-4; 9 bases are shared with TRBD1. Germline CDR1 reads GTSNPN; CDR2 reads SVGIG (reference sequence). With V trimmed by 2 bases and J by 8 bases, 9 bases remained unmatched. The CDR3 consists of 15 residues. The CDR3 DNA is TGTGCCTGGAGTATAACAGGGGGCTGGGTAGAAAAACTGTTTTTT. This sequence encodes CAWSITGGWVEKLFF.